This T cell receptor (beta chain) was observed in a study of control samples from healthy donors and cancer patients. The CDR3 spans 14 residues. V dropped 1 base and J dropped 6 bases, with 12 bases sitting between them. From germline, CDR1 is SGHAT and CDR2 FQNNGV. This table comes from immunoSEQ multiplex PCR, and its TCRdb copy is limited to in-frame clones, with some not included. In the table there are about 180,000 clones, under 95% of which are singletons. The material sequenced was blood. The TCR was taken from a woman aged 18 to 35 in good health. The chain is built from TRBV11-2 and TRBJ1-2; D possibly corresponds to TRBD1 (5 bases). CDR3 coding DNA: TGTGCCAGCAGCTTAGTCGGGGGGTACCATGGCTACACCTTC. Translation gives CASSLVGGYHGYTF.